One and the same sample provided the 20 T cell receptor beta chains below, sequenced in a study of shared clonotypes between healthy human individuals. The table came from immunoSEQ multiplex PCR; TCRdb's copy has only in-frame clones and leaves some out. This table holds 2 million to 2.5 million clones, 90% to 95% found once. Naive CD8 cells lacked CD45RO and underwent positive selection for CCR7, leaving out terminally differentiated effector memory CD45RA+ cells. Sequenced input: naive CD8+ T cells from PBMCs. All receptors come from a man younger than 35 in good health. Some clones in this sample may be carry-over from other donors' samples.

The J gene is TRBJ2-7, the V gene TRBV10-3, with 8 bases matching TRBD1. Germline CDR1 ENHRY, CDR2 SYGVKD. CDR3 size: 14 residues. Trimming removed 2 bases from V and 6 bases from J; junction bases left unmatched: 6. Here the CDR3 reads CAISEATGVAEQYF. The CDR3 DNA reads as TGTGCCATCAGTGAGGCGACAGGGGTCGCCGAGCAGTACTTC.

In this sample, this clone turned up once. The V call is TRBV7-9, the J call TRBJ2-2; no clear D. The CDR3 runs to 14 residues. With 2 bases removed from V and 6 bases from J, the gap between germline ends came to 10 bases. Germline V gives CDR1 SEHNR, CDR2 FQNEAQ (reference sequence). CDR3 DNA sequence: TGTGCCAGCAGCTTACAGGAGAAAGCCGGGGAGCTGTTTTTT. This gives the protein CASSLQEKAGELFF.

The chain links TRBV11-2 to TRBJ1-1, with TRBD1 identical over 7 bases. CDR1 is SGHAT, CDR2 FQNNGV, per germline. The CDR3 runs to 12 residues. Losses at the gene ends were 7 bases for V and 8 bases for J; bases not matched to a gene: 7. CDR3: CASKGARGEAFF. Written as DNA, the CDR3 is TGTGCCAGCAAGGGGGCCCGGGGGGAAGCTTTCTTT.

The rearrangement uses TRBV5-6 and TRBJ2-7; no reliable D call. The CDR3 covers 13 residues. V was pared by 4 bases and J by 3 bases, with 11 bases between. Germline CDR1 and CDR2: SGHDT and YYEEEE. CDR3 amino acids: CASSPPGHYEQYF. CDR3 nucleotides: TGTGCCAGCAGCCCGCCGGGCCACTACGAGCAGTACTTC.

This chain uses TRBV28 with TRBJ2-7, with 8 bases matching TRBD1. Germline CDR1 and CDR2: MDHEN and SYDVKM. This CDR3 has 14 amino acids. The V segment lost 5 bases and the J segment 5 bases; nucleotides outside the gene matches: 8. CDR3 bases: TGTGCCAGCAGTACCGGGACAGGTTTGGACGAGCAGTACTTC. Amino acid sequence: CASSTGTGLDEQYF.

This clone was recorded only once. This sample also contains other DNA sequences that code for the same CDR3. J is TRBJ1-5 and V is TRBV27, with TRBD1 identical over 8 bases. The CDR3 spans 14 residues. With V trimmed by 3 bases and J by 6 bases, 4 bases remained unmatched. CDR1 and CDR2 from the germline V gene are MNHEY and SMNVEV (reference sequence). CDR3 loop: CASSFTGGGQPQHF. As DNA, the CDR3 is TGTGCCAGCAGTTTCACAGGGGGGGGTCAGCCCCAGCATTTT.

The chain combines TRBV27 with TRBJ2-1; 9 bases fit TRBD2. CDR3 size: 17 residues. V lost 5 bases to trimming and J lost 5 bases; unmatched junction nucleotides: 13. Germline CDR1 is MNHEY and CDR2 is SMNVEV (reference sequence). Here the CDR3 reads CASSTISVSGRNNEQFF. In DNA form, the CDR3 reads TGTGCCAGCAGTACAATCTCTGTCAGCGGGAGGAACAATGAGCAGTTCTTC.

The rearrangement links TRBV19 to TRBJ2-5; 7 nucleotides match TRBD2. There are 16 residues in the CDR3. V was pared by 1 base and J by 5 bases, with 10 bases of the junction left unmatched. Germline CDR1 is LNHDA and CDR2 is SQIVND (reference sequence). The CDR3 nucleotides are TGTGCCAGTAGTATAGGGGACGGGAGGAGGCACGAGACCCAGTACTTC. Its translation is CASSIGDGRRHETQYF.

This chain joins TRBV28 and TRBJ1-1; unclear D gene. V was cut by 7 bases and J by 8 bases, with 17 bases left in between. The germline gives CDR1 MDHEN, CDR2 SYDVKM. This CDR3 has 13 amino acids. CDR3 sequence (DNA): TGTGCCAGCATCTGGGCGGGGTCCGGGGAAGCTTTCTTT. Translation: CASIWAGSGEAFF.

The CDR3 spells CASSLWGSNQPQHF. CDR3 nucleotide sequence: TGTGCCAGCAGCTTGTGGGGGAGCAATCAGCCCCAGCATTTT. The chain combines TRBV5-6 with TRBJ1-5; weak D call: TRBD1 (5 bases). The CDR3 is made up of 14 amino acids. CDR1 and CDR2 from the germline V gene are SGHDT and YYEEEE. Trimming removed 1 base at V and 1 base at J, with 6 bases between. The variable domain in full, with the rest retrieved from reference TRBV5-6 and TRBJ1-5, is DAGVTQSPTHLIKTRGQQVTLRCSPKSGHDTVSWYQQALGQGPQFIFQYYEEEERQRGNFPDRFSGHQFPNYSSELNVNALLLGDSALYLCASSLWGSNQPQHFGDGTRLSIL.

The V gene is TRBV2, the J gene TRBJ2-5; a possible D gene is TRBD2 (7 bases). The CDR3 consists of 17 residues. Germline assignment: CDR1 SNHLY and CDR2 FYNNEI. V lost 0 bases and J lost 4, with 18 bases in between. The CDR3: CASSEAVGRGARETQYF. CDR3 bases: TGTGCCAGCAGTGAAGCGGTGGGACGGGGGGCGCGAGAGACCCAGTACTTC. The complete variable domain, with remaining parts taken from reference TRBV2 and TRBJ2-5, reads EPEVTQTPSHQVTQMGQEVILRCVPISNHLYFYWYRQILGQKVEFLVSFYNNEISEKSEIFDDQFSVERPDGSNFTLKIRSTKLEDSAMYFCASSEAVGRGARETQYFGPGTRLLVL.

V is TRBV5-1 and J is TRBJ1-4; 8 nucleotides line up with TRBD1. This CDR3 is built from 14 residues. Losses at the gene ends were 4 bases for V and 13 bases for J; bases not matched to a gene: 12. Germline V CDR1 and CDR2: SGHRS, YFSETQ. The CDR3: CASSATGGGGGLFF. CDR3 bases: TGCGCCAGCAGCGCAACAGGGGGAGGCGGGGGACTGTTTTTT. The variable domain in full, completed from reference TRBV5-1 and TRBJ1-4, reads KAGVTQTPRYLIKTRGQQVTLSCSPISGHRSVSWYQQTPGQGLQFLFEYFSETQRNKGNFPGRFSGRQFSNSRSEMNVSTLELGDSALYLCASSATGGGGGLFFGSGTQLSVL.

The rearrangement joins TRBV7-8 to TRBJ2-5; D is undetermined. Germline-derived CDR1 and CDR2 are SGHVS and FQNEAQ. V shed 5 bases and J shed 5 bases, with 6 bases lying between them. The length of the CDR3 is 11 residues. This CDR3 reads CASSPRETQYF. CDR3 coding DNA: TGTGCCAGCAGCCCGAGGGAGACCCAGTACTTC.

The table lists this clone with a count of one. The genes are TRBV7-3 and TRBJ2-1, with 8 bases that match TRBD2. The CDR3 consists of 15 residues. The germline gives CDR1 SGHTA, CDR2 FQGTGA. The V gene end was trimmed by 3 bases and the J gene end by 8 bases; junction bases not matched to a gene: 9. CDR3 sequence: CASSFTSGGVHEQFF. CDR3 DNA: TGTGCCAGCAGCTTCACCTCCGGGGGGGTCCATGAGCAGTTCTTC.

This clone was detected once. V usage is TRBV15 and J usage is TRBJ2-5; tentative D call: TRBD1 (6 bases). The germline V gene has CDR1 LNHNV and CDR2 YYDKDF (reference sequence). Between the trimmed V and J ends, which lost 0 bases and 5 bases, there was a span of 13 bases. This CDR3 spans 15 amino acids. For the CDR3, the DNA is TGTGCCACCAGCAGAGATCCAGGGGCGTGGGAGACCCAGTACTTC. Protein sequence: CATSRDPGAWETQYF.

This clone has a single count. V gene TRBV11-2 combines with J gene TRBJ2-7; the match to TRBD2 covers 11 bases. Germline V gene sequence: CDR1 SGHAT, CDR2 FQNNGV. Unmatched junction bases numbered 6, after V lost 0 bases and J lost 5 bases. This CDR3 contains 16 residues. The CDR3 here is CASSLEGLADENEQYF. The CDR3, as DNA: TGTGCCAGCAGCTTAGAGGGACTAGCGGATGAGAACGAGCAGTACTTC.

The J gene is TRBJ1-3, the V gene TRBV10-3, with D possibly matching TRBD1 (5 bases). Trimming removed 2 bases at V and 0 bases at J, with 8 bases between. CDR3 length: 15 residues. CDR1 is ENHRY and CDR2 is SYGVKD in the germline V gene. CDR3 coding DNA: TGTGCCATCAGTGAGGGCAGGGACTCTGGAAACACCATATATTTT. It encodes CAISEGRDSGNTIYF.

This clone was detected once. The V call is TRBV27, the J call TRBJ2-7; D assignment may be TRBD1 or TRBD2 (6 bases each). Trimming stripped 3 bases from V and 6 bases from J, with 18 bases between. This CDR3 region has 15 residues. Germline V gene lookup returns CDR1 MNHEY and CDR2 SMNVEV (reference sequence). The CDR3: CASSFEGGHAGEQYF. The CDR3 DNA follows: TGTGCCAGCAGTTTTGAGGGGGGACATGCGGGCGAGCAGTACTTC.

As concerns this clone: The sample carries other DNA sequences with the same CDR3. This sequence joins TRBV7-2 and TRBJ2-7; D is possibly TRBD1 (5 bases). Germline CDR1 SGHTA, CDR2 FQGNSA. With 1 base removed from V and 2 bases from J, the gap between germline ends came to 9 bases. The CDR3 runs to 14 residues. CDR3 in amino acids: CASSLGGAPYEQYF. In nucleotides, the CDR3 is TGTGCCAGCAGCTTAGGGGGCGCCCCCTACGAGCAGTACTTC.

This clone was found once. The rearrangement joins TRBV19 to TRBJ2-1; 11 nucleotides agree with TRBD2. Trimming took 1 base from V and 2 from J; bases not matched to a gene: 1. Germline CDR1 and CDR2: LNHDA and SQIVND (reference sequence). The CDR3 runs to 16 residues. Here the CDR3 reads CASSIVSGRAYNEQFF. CDR3 DNA sequence: TGTGCCAGTAGTATAGTTAGCGGGAGGGCCTACAATGAGCAGTTCTTC.